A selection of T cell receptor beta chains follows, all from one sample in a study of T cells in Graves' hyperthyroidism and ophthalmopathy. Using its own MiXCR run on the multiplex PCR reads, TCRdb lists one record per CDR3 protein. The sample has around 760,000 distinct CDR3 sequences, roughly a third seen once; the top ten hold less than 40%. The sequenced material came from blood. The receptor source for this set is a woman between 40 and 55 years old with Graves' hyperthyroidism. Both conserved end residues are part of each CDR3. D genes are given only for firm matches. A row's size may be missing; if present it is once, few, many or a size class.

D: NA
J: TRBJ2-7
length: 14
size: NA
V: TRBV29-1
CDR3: CSALGPEDSYEQYF
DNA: TGCAGCGCCTTGGGACCTGAGGACTCCTACGAGCAGTACTTC

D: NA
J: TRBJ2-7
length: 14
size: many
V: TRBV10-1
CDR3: CASTPQGSSYEQYF
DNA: TGCGCCAGCACCCCCCAAGGGAGCTCCTACGAGCAGTACTTC

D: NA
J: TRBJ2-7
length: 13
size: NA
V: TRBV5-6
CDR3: CASSLGLGSEQYF
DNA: TGTGCCAGCAGCTTGGGGTTGGGCAGCGAGCAGTACTTC

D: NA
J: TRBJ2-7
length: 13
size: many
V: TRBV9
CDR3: CASSVGPAGEQYF
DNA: TGTGCCAGCAGCGTAGGGCCCGCGGGAGAGCAGTACTTC

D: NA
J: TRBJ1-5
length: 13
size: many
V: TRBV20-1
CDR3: CSASEVMGGPQHF
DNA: TGCAGTGCTAGCGAAGTTATGGGAGGGCCCCAGCATTTT

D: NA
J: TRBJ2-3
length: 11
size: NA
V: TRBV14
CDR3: CASSQARTQYF
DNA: TGTGCCAGCAGCCAAGCCAGAACGCAGTATTTT

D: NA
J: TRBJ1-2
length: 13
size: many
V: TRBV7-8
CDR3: CASSLGPGDGYTF
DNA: TGTGCCAGCAGCTTAGGGCCGGGAGATGGCTACACCTTC

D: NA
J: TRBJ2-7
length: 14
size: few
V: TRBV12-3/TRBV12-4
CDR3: CASSPTSGYYEQYF
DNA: TGTGCCAGCAGTCCTACCAGCGGGTACTACGAGCAGTACTTC

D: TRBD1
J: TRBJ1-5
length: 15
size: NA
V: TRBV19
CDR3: CASSPTRDSYQPQHF
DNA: TGTGCCAGTAGTCCAACCCGGGACAGCTATCAGCCCCAGCATTTT

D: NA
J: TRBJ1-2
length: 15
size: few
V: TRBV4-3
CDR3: CASSQEGAGGYGYTF
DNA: TGCGCCAGCAGCCAAGAAGGAGCGGGGGGATATGGCTACACCTTC

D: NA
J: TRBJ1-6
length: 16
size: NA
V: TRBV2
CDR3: CASSARNYWRNSPLHF
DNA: TGTGCCAGCAGTGCTAGAAACTATTGGCGGAATTCACCCCTCCACTTT

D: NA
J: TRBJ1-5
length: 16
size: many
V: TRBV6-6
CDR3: CASTGAAADSNQPQHF
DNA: TGTGCCAGCACCGGAGCCGCGGCCGATAGCAATCAGCCCCAGCATTTT

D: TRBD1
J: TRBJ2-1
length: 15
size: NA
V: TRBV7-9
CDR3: CASSPHGTGDNEQFF
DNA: TGTGCCAGCAGCCCACATGGGACAGGGGACAATGAGCAGTTCTTC

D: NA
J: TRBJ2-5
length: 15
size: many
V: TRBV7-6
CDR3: CASSLEVGLGETQYF
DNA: TGTGCCAGCAGCTTAGAAGTCGGCCTGGGAGAGACCCAGTACTTC

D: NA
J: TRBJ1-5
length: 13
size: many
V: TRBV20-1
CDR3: CSARDPGGYNQHF
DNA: TGCAGTGCTAGAGATCCGGGAGGGTACAACCAGCATTTT

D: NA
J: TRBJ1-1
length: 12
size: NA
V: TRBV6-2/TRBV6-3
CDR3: CASKNPRTEAFF
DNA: TGTGCCAGCAAGAACCCCCGCACTGAAGCTTTCTTT

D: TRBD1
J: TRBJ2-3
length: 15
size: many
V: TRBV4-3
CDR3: CASSHHDRGTDTQYF
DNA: TGCGCCAGCAGCCACCATGACAGGGGCACAGATACGCAGTATTTT

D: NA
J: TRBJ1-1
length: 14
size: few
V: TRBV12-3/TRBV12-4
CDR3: CASSQNGGPTEAFF
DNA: TGTGCCAGCAGTCAAAACGGGGGCCCCACTGAAGCTTTCTTT

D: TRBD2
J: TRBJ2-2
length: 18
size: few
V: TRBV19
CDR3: CASSIGSLAGGATGELFF
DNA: TGTGCCAGTAGTATAGGTTCCCTAGCGGGGGGAGCCACCGGGGAGCTGTTTTTT

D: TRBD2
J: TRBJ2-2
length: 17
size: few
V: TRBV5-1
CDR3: CASSLTSGSTNTGELFF
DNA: TGCGCCAGCAGCTTAACTAGCGGGAGCACAAACACCGGGGAGCTGTTTTTT

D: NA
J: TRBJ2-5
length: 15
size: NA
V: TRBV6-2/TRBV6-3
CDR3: CAISGPPGRQETQYF
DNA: TGTGCCATCTCCGGCCCCCCCGGTAGGCAAGAGACCCAGTACTTC

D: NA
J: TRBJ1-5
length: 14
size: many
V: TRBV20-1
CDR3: CSASAGGGRQPQHF
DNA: TGCAGTGCTAGTGCTGGTGGGGGTCGCCAGCCCCAGCATTTT

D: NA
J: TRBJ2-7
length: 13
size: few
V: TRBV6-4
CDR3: CASSEGQGTEQYF
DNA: TGTGCCAGCAGTGAAGGGCAGGGGACCGAGCAGTACTTC